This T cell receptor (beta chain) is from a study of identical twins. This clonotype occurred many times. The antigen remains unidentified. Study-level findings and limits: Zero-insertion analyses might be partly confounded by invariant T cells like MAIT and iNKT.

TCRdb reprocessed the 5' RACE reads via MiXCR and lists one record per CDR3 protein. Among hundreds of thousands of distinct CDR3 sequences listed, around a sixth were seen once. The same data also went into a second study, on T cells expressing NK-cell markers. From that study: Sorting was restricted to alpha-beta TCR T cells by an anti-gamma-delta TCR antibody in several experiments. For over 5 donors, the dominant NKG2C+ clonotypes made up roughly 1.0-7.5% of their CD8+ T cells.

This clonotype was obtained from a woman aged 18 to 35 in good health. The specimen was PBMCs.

The DNA of the CDR3 is TGTGCCAGCAGCTTAGAACGACAAGAGACCCAGTACTTC. Translating it yields CASSLERQETQYF. The chain uses TRBV7-2 and TRBJ2-5; D unclear. Germline CDR1 is SGHTA and CDR2 is FQGNSA. Trimming left V 1 base short and J 2 bases short, with 5 bases between. The CDR3 has 13 amino acids.